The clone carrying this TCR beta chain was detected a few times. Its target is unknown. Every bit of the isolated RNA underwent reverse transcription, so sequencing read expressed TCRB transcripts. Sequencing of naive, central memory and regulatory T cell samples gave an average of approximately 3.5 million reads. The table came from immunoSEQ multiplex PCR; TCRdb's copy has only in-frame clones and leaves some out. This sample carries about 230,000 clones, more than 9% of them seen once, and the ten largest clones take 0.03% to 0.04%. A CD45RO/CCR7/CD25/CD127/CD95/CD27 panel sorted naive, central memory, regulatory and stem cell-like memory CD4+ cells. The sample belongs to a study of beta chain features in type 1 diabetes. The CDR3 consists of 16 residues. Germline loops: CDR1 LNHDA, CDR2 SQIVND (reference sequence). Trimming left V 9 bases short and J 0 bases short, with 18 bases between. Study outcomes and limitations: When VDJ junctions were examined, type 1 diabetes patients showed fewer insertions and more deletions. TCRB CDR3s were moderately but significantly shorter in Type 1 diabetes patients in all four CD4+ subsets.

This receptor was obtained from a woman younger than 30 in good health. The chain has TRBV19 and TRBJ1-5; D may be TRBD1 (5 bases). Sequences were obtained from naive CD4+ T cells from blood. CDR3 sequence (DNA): TGTGCCAGCACGGGTGGGGCTCTATATAGCAATCAGCCCCAGCATTTT. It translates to CASTGGALYSNQPQHF.